Presented here are 30 T cell receptor beta chains from one specimen sequenced in a study of T cell responses to AZD1222 COVID-19 vaccine. The method was immunoSEQ multiplex PCR; TCRdb's version includes in-frame clones alone and lacks a portion of them. The sample has approximately 120,000 clones; approximately 85% are singletons. The input for sequencing was peripheral blood, taken 28 days after the second AZD1222 dose. These receptor sequences come from an adult who received the AZD1222 COVID-19 vaccine.

CDR3 in amino acids: CASSLDGTSTDTQYF. Here the CDR3 DNA reads TGTGCCAGCAGCTTGGACGGAACTAGCACAGATACGCAGTATTTT. The chain employs TRBV11-2 and TRBJ2-3, with D unresolved. Germline CDR1 is SGHAT and CDR2 is FQNNGV. V was shortened by 3 bases and J by 0 bases, with 10 bases between the two germline ends. This CDR3 has 15 residues.

V gene TRBV7-9 combines with J gene TRBJ2-7, with D possibly being TRBD1 or TRBD2 (5 bases each). Germline CDR1 is SEHNR and CDR2 is FQNEAQ (reference sequence). The CDR3 has 14 residues. With 5 bases removed from V and 9 bases from J, the gap between germline ends came to 20 bases. CDR3 in amino acids: CASSTSPLPGRQYF. Written as DNA, the CDR3 is TGTGCCAGCAGCACCAGTCCTCTCCCGGGACGGCAGTACTTC.

The rearrangement uses TRBV9 and TRBJ1-2; D is uncertain. Germline-derived CDR1 and CDR2 are SGDLS and YYNGEE. Trimming left V 2 bases short and J 4 bases short, with 15 bases between. The CDR3 spans 15 residues. CDR3 amino acids: CASSVVPGSIYGYTF. Here the CDR3 DNA reads TGTGCCAGCAGCGTCGTTCCGGGGAGTATCTATGGCTACACCTTC.

The V and J genes are TRBV4-1 and TRBJ1-1, with D perhaps TRBD1 (5 bases). This CDR3 has 17 residues. Per germline, CDR1 MGHRA and CDR2 YSYEKL. Trimming pared 3 bases from V and 0 bases from J, leaving 17 bases between. CDR3 sequence reads: CASSHNFIRAMNTEAFF. CDR3 nucleotide sequence: TGCGCCAGCAGCCATAATTTTATCAGGGCCATGAACACTGAAGCTTTCTTT.

The chain employs TRBV9 and TRBJ2-7, with TRBD1 matching over 12 bases. The V gene's germline CDR1 is SGDLS and CDR2 YYNGEE. The CDR3 is made up of 15 amino acids. V lost 4 bases, J lost 6 bases, and 8 bases stayed unmatched. Here the CDR3 reads CASSPRPGQGAEQYF. The CDR3, as DNA: TGTGCCAGCAGCCCGCGTCCGGGACAGGGGGCCGAGCAGTACTTC.

The J gene is TRBJ1-2, the V gene TRBV7-2; D is possibly TRBD1 (6 bases). Trimming stripped 4 bases from V and 8 bases from J, with 20 bases between. The CDR3 sequence is 15 residues long. Germline CDR1 SGHTA, CDR2 FQGNSA. DNA for the CDR3: TGTGCCAGCAGCTCTATCCGGACAGACCCGGGGGGCTACACCTTC. This translates into CASSSIRTDPGGYTF. Full variable domain (missing parts from reference TRBV7-2 and TRBJ1-2): GAGVSQSPSNKVTEKGKDVELRCDPISGHTALYWYRQSLGQGLEFLIYFQGNSAPDKSGLPSDRFSAERTGGSVSTLTIQRTQQEDSAVYLCASSSIRTDPGGYTFGSGTRLTVV.

The gene calls are TRBV27 and TRBJ2-1; 7 positions match TRBD1. Germline V lookup: CDR1 MNHEY, CDR2 SMNVEV (reference sequence). Trimming took 6 bases from V and 0 from J; bases not matched to a gene: 11. The CDR3 extends over 17 amino acids. The CDR3 loop is CASSKNRGPSSYNEQFF. The CDR3 region has the DNA TGTGCCAGCAGCAAGAACAGGGGCCCAAGCTCCTACAATGAGCAGTTCTTC.

The gene calls are TRBV10-1 and TRBJ1-3; D is perhaps TRBD1 (5 bases). The germline CDR1 and CDR2 sequences are WNHNN and SYGVQD (reference sequence). This CDR3 region has 18 residues. With 6 bases removed from V and 0 bases from J, the gap between germline ends came to 21 bases. CDR3 coding DNA: TGCGCCAGCAGGACAAAGCAGGTGGGGGGGAGCTCTGGAAACACCATATATTTT. Translation: CASRTKQVGGSSGNTIYF.

This clone was counted between two and nine times. This rearrangement joins TRBV7-3 to TRBJ2-2; tentatively, D is TRBD2 (6 bases). CDR3 length equals 17 residues. Trimming shortened V by 5 bases and J by 6 bases, and 22 bases separated the two germline ends. Germline CDR1 is SGHTA and CDR2 is FQGTGA. The CDR3 reads CASSPTWGELRAGELFF. The CDR3 coding sequence is TGTGCCAGCAGCCCAACATGGGGGGAACTGCGCGCCGGGGAGCTGTTTTTT. Full variable domain (rest looked up from reference TRBV7-3 and TRBJ2-2): GAGVSQTPSNKVTEKGKYVELRCDPISGHTALYWYRQSLGQGPEFLIYFQGTGAADDSGLPNDRFFAVRPEGSVSTLKIQRTERGDSAVYLCASSPTWGELRAGELFFGEGSRLTVL.

The chain recombines TRBV5-6 with TRBJ2-1; tentatively, D is TRBD2 (5 bases). The germline V gene encodes CDR1 SGHDT and CDR2 YYEEEE. Trimming pared 0 bases from V and 2 bases from J, leaving 6 bases between. The CDR3 spans 14 residues. CDR3 amino acids: CASSLEGAYNEQFF. CDR3 DNA sequence: TGTGCCAGCAGCTTGGAGGGAGCCTACAATGAGCAGTTCTTC.

This chain's CDR3 is CATSRAGDTPGNTIYF. The CDR3 coding sequence is TGTGCCACCAGCAGAGCCGGGGACACCCCTGGAAACACCATATATTTT. The chain joins TRBV15 to TRBJ1-3; D is possibly TRBD1 (6 bases). The length of the CDR3 is 16 residues. V gave up 1 base and J gave up 2 bases, with 12 bases separating them. The germline V gene has CDR1 LNHNV and CDR2 YYDKDF (reference sequence).

This clone occurred once. The chain combines TRBV12-3 or TRBV12-4 with TRBJ2-3; D possibly corresponds to TRBD1 (6 bases). V gave up 5 bases and J gave up 0 bases, with 6 bases separating them. CDR3 length: 13 amino acids. This CDR3 reads CASSGGSTDTQYF. The DNA of the CDR3 is TGTGCCAGCAGTGGGGGCAGCACAGATACGCAGTATTTT.

V gene TRBV7-9 combines with J gene TRBJ2-5; TRBD2 matches at 10 bases. Trimming took 5 bases from V and 5 from J; bases not matched to a gene: 11. This CDR3 spans 16 amino acids. From germline, CDR1 is SEHNR and CDR2 FQNEAQ (reference sequence). As DNA, the CDR3 is TGTGCCAGCAGCGCTGGACTAGCGGATATGTTCGAGACCCAGTACTTC. It is translated as CASSAGLADMFETQYF.

The chain recombines TRBV7-9 with TRBJ2-5; D ambiguous. Germline V lookup: CDR1 SEHNR, CDR2 FQNEAQ (reference sequence). CDR3 length: 13 amino acids. Trimming stripped 2 bases from V and 5 bases from J, with 9 bases between. CDR3 coding DNA: TGTGCCAGCAGCTTATCCTCCCCGGAGACCCAGTACTTC. The encoded protein is CASSLSSPETQYF.

The V call is TRBV4-2, the J call TRBJ1-6; TRBD1 aligns across 7 bases. The CDR3 is 15 amino acids. Germline V gene sequence: CDR1 LGHNA, CDR2 YNFKEQ. V lost 6 bases, J lost 7 bases, and 9 bases stayed unmatched. This CDR3 is CASRNGGTANSPLHF. As DNA, the CDR3 is TGTGCCAGCAGAAACGGGGGGACAGCCAATTCACCCCTCCACTTT.

This chain joins TRBV29-1 and TRBJ2-3; 10 bases match TRBD1. This CDR3 contains 13 residues. The V and J ends lost 8 bases and 2 bases, in that order; junction bases with no gene match: 4. Germline V gene sequence: CDR1 SQVTM, CDR2 ANQGSEA. The CDR3 region is CSLGQGITDTQYF. The CDR3, as DNA: TGCAGCTTGGGACAGGGGATCACAGATACGCAGTATTTT.

This clone was seen just once. CDR3 protein: CASSPPGTGHPYEQYF. CDR3 coding DNA: TGTGCCAGCAGTCCCCCGGGGACAGGGCATCCCTACGAGCAGTACTTC. V usage is TRBV28 and J usage is TRBJ2-7; 9 bases are a match to TRBD1. Trimming at V came to 5 bases and at J to 2 bases, leaving 10 bases not matched to a gene. The germline CDR1 and CDR2 sequences are MDHEN and SYDVKM. The CDR3 extends over 16 amino acids.

This clone was counted only a few times. The chain links TRBV11-3 to TRBJ1-3; D uncertain. V lost 0 bases to trimming and J lost 2 bases, with 17 bases between them. This CDR3 has 18 residues. The germline gives CDR1 SGHNT, CDR2 YENEEA. This CDR3 reads CASSLDGQHVFAGNTIYF. The DNA of the CDR3 is TGTGCCAGCAGCTTAGATGGTCAGCACGTCTTCGCTGGAAACACCATATATTTT.

The chain recombines TRBV7-2 with TRBJ2-3; 8 bases agree with TRBD2. CDR1 and CDR2 (germline): SGHTA, FQGNSA. This CDR3 has 16 amino acids. Unmatched junction bases numbered 11, after V lost 2 bases and J lost 7 bases. CDR3 DNA: TGTGCCAGCAGCTTACAGTCGTTGCGGGGGGCCCATACGCAGTATTTT. Protein sequence: CASSLQSLRGAHTQYF.

This rearrangement joins TRBV2 to TRBJ2-3; D ambiguous. The germline gives CDR1 SNHLY, CDR2 FYNNEI. This CDR3 has 10 amino acids. The ends were cut back, 7 bases at V and 3 bases at J, with 2 bases in the middle. CDR3 bases: TGTGCCAGCAAAACAGATACGCAGTATTTT. This sequence encodes CASKTDTQYF.

This clone turned up a few times. V is TRBV2 and J is TRBJ1-2; 8 bases match TRBD1. The junction had 9 bases not matched to a gene; V was cut back by 7 bases and J by 8 bases. Germline CDR1 reads SNHLY; CDR2 reads FYNNEI. This CDR3 contains 13 residues. In nucleotides, the CDR3 is TGTGCCAGCACCTTAGACAGGGGCGACGGCTACACCTTC. It encodes CASTLDRGDGYTF.

This rearrangement joins TRBV29-1 to TRBJ2-1; 11 nucleotides agree with TRBD2. CDR1 and CDR2 (germline): SQVTM, ANQGSEA. This CDR3 comprises 14 residues. Germline trimming cut 7 bases from V and 9 bases from J; bases unmatched to any gene: 11. CDR3 nucleotides: TGCAGCGCCAGCATAGCGGGGGGGCATCCTGAGCAGTTCTTC. Amino acid sequence: CSASIAGGHPEQFF.

The chain employs TRBV27 and TRBJ2-5, with D possibly being TRBD1 or TRBD2 (5 bases each). Trimming removed 2 bases from V and 2 bases from J, with 15 bases in between. Per germline, CDR1 MNHEY and CDR2 SMNVEV (reference sequence). The CDR3 runs 16 residues. CDR3 residues: CASSLGAGRRQETQYF. The CDR3 coding sequence is TGTGCCAGCAGTTTAGGGGCGGGCCGCAGACAAGAGACCCAGTACTTC.

The chain has TRBV5-1 and TRBJ2-1; tentative D call: TRBD1 (6 bases). The CDR3 length is 14 residues. V was clipped by 6 bases and J by 6 bases, with 16 bases between them. The V gene's germline CDR1 is SGHRS and CDR2 YFSETQ. The CDR3 DNA reads as TGCGCCAGCATGGAGCAGGGGCCCATCAATGAGCAGTTCTTC. As protein: CASMEQGPINEQFF.

The rearrangement links TRBV28 to TRBJ2-7; D unresolved. This CDR3 region has 10 residues. V shed 4 bases and J shed 8 bases, with 6 bases lying between them. Germline assignment: CDR1 MDHEN and CDR2 SYDVKM. As DNA, the CDR3 is TGTGCCAGCAGTTCCGACAAGCAGTACTTC. Translated: CASSSDKQYF.

This clone occurred a few times. The chain uses TRBV19 and TRBJ1-2; D uncertain. Germline CDR1 is LNHDA and CDR2 is SQIVND (reference sequence). This CDR3 is 15 amino acids long. The V end was cut by 3 bases, the J end by 4 bases, with 15 bases between. In nucleotides, the CDR3 is TGTGCCAGTAGTATTCGGACGGCGCAACCCTATGGCTACACCTTC. Its translation is CASSIRTAQPYGYTF.

The chain couples TRBV24-1 to TRBJ2-3; D unresolved. The V end was cut by 6 bases, the J end by 2 bases, with 14 bases between. The germline gives CDR1 KGHDR, CDR2 SFDVKD. The CDR3 runs to 15 residues. The CDR3 DNA reads TGTGCCACCAGTTTAAGACATTTCCTCACAGATACGCAGTATTTT. As protein: CATSLRHFLTDTQYF.

This chain connects TRBV3-1 (or the pseudogene TRBV3-2) to TRBJ2-3; TRBD2 agrees at 8 bases. Unmatched junction bases numbered 8, after V lost 2 bases and J lost 4 bases. The CDR3 length is 16 residues. Germline values: CDR1 LGHDT, CDR2 YNNKEL (reference sequence). The chain's CDR3 is CASSQYGGADPDTQYF. The CDR3 coding sequence is TGTGCCAGCAGCCAATACGGGGGGGCGGACCCAGATACGCAGTATTTT.

J is TRBJ1-2 and V is TRBV19; D unclear. Germline CDR1 is LNHDA and CDR2 is SQIVND (reference sequence). The CDR3 consists of 13 residues. Trimming took 0 bases from V and 8 from J, leaving 10 bases between them. As DNA, the CDR3 is TGTGCCAGTAGTATAGACAGTTCGGGGGGCTACACCTTC. The encoded protein is CASSIDSSGGYTF.

V gene TRBV3-1 (or the pseudogene TRBV3-2) combines with J gene TRBJ1-3, with TRBD1 as a possible D gene (6 bases). The CDR3 length is 18 residues. The V and J ends lost 9 bases and 4 bases respectively, with 28 bases between them. The germline V gene encodes CDR1 LGHDT and CDR2 YNNKEL (reference sequence). The CDR3 DNA reads TGTGCCAGGCGGGTCCCAAAAACAGGGTCAGAGGCGGGAAACACCATATATTTT. It specifies CARRVPKTGSEAGNTIYF.